The clone carrying this T cell receptor (beta chain) was recorded at least ten times. The antigen is undetermined. This sample is part of a study of response to subunit inactivated influenza vaccine. Study-level points and caveats: Only a handful of new T cells, the authors suggested, are recruited with each seasonal influenza vaccination.

MiXCR was run by TCRdb on the RT-PCR reads, yielding one entry per CDR3 protein. The profile covers around 490,000 distinct CDR3 sequences, with about 7.6% appearing a single time and around 13% taken by the ten largest. CDR1 is SGHTA, CDR2 FQGNSA, per germline. This CDR3 has 18 amino acids. V dropped 2 bases and J dropped 3 bases, with 19 bases sitting between them. Material: PBMCs from blood, obtained less than 30 months after vaccination. The V gene is TRBV7-2, the J gene TRBJ2-2, with TRBD2 as a possible D gene (5 bases). This clonotype was obtained from a man aged 50-75 years who received an inactivated influenza vaccine. Here the CDR3 reads CASSLSGSVGLYTGELFF. CDR3 in DNA: TGTGCCAGCAGCTTATCGGGGTCGGTAGGGTTATACACCGGGGAGCTGTTTTTT.